This record covers a single T cell receptor (beta chain). This sample stems from a study of blood T cell repertoires in COVID-19. Study-level background: PBMCs, B-cell-depleted T cells, or T cells were the source of the cDNA or gDNA that made up the material.

In the authors' workflow: Amplification of reference gene primers was used by the study to estimate nucleated cell counts. The table came from immunoSEQ multiplex PCR; TCRdb's copy has only in-frame clones and leaves some out. The V and J calls and clone size come from that table; D and trimming were worked out from the DNA. Of around 77,000 clones listed, 83% are singletons. The V end lost 8 bases, the J end lost 2 bases, and 6 bases lay between the germline ends. Germline V lookup: CDR1 MDHEN, CDR2 SYDVKM. CDR3 length: 11 amino acids. This chain uses TRBV28 with TRBJ1-2; D unclear. Sequencing used peripheral blood. The receptor comes from a man aged 30 to 39 with COVID-19, enrolled during active disease. The CDR3 DNA sequence: TGTGCCAGCGGCACCAACTATGGCTACACCTTC. It yields the protein CASGTNYGYTF.